A selection of T cell receptor beta chains follows, all from one sample in a study of blood T cell repertoires in COVID-19. The table came from immunoSEQ multiplex PCR; TCRdb's copy has only in-frame clones and leaves some out. The table records more than 150,000 clones, approximately 90% of them present only once. The sequenced material came from peripheral blood. The receptor set was obtained from a woman younger than 30 who had recovered from COVID-19. Both conserved end residues are part of each CDR3. Each record gives: clone size, V gene, J gene, D gene, CDR3 DNA, CDR3 protein. D genes are given only for firm matches. Not every row has a clone size; where given, it reads once, few, many or a size class.

abundance: .
v_gene: TRBV24-1
j_gene: TRBJ1-5
d_gene: .
CDR3nt: TGTGCCACCAGTGACGCAGGGGGCAATCAGCCCCAGCATTTT
CDR3aa: CATSDAGGNQPQHF

abundance: .
v_gene: TRBV4-1
j_gene: TRBJ2-3
d_gene: TRBD2
CDR3nt: TGCGCCAGCAGCCAAGGGAGGACTAGTGAATGGACGCATGTTTTGGATACGCAGTATTTT
CDR3aa: CASSQGRTSEWTHVLDTQYF

abundance: .
v_gene: TRBV7-3
j_gene: TRBJ2-1
d_gene: .
CDR3nt: TGTGCCAGCAGCTTAATGGGGGGTTCCTACAATGAGCAGTTCTTC
CDR3aa: CASSLMGGSYNEQFF

abundance: .
v_gene: TRBV6-5
j_gene: TRBJ1-5
d_gene: .
CDR3nt: TGTGCCAGCAGTTACTCGTTAGTACAGCCCCAGCATTTT
CDR3aa: CASSYSLVQPQHF

abundance: .
v_gene: TRBV5-1
j_gene: TRBJ2-5
d_gene: TRBD2
CDR3nt: TGCGCCAGCAGCTTTAGCGGGGGTGGCCAAGAGACCCAGTACTTC
CDR3aa: CASSFSGGGQETQYF

abundance: few
v_gene: TRBV27
j_gene: TRBJ2-1
d_gene: .
CDR3nt: TGTGCCAGCAGTTTCGGTTACAATGAGCAGTTCTTC
CDR3aa: CASSFGYNEQFF

abundance: .
v_gene: TRBV18
j_gene: TRBJ1-6
d_gene: .
CDR3nt: TGTGCCAGCTCAGGAGGGACCTATAATTCACCCCTCCACTTT
CDR3aa: CASSGGTYNSPLHF

abundance: .
v_gene: TRBV4-3
j_gene: TRBJ2-1
d_gene: .
CDR3nt: TGCGCCAGCAGCCAAGTCGGGGTCTACAATGAGCAGTTCTTC
CDR3aa: CASSQVGVYNEQFF

abundance: .
v_gene: TRBV10-3
j_gene: TRBJ2-3
d_gene: TRBD1
CDR3nt: TGTGCCATAAACAGGGGTGCAGATACGCAGTATTTT
CDR3aa: CAINRGADTQYF

abundance: .
v_gene: TRBV2
j_gene: TRBJ2-1
d_gene: TRBD2
CDR3nt: TGTGCCAGCAGGGGAGGGGTGGATGAGCAGTTCTTC
CDR3aa: CASRGGVDEQFF

abundance: .
v_gene: TRBV6-2/TRBV6-3
j_gene: TRBJ2-3
d_gene: .
CDR3nt: TGTGCCAGCAGTGGAGGGGCGGTAACAGATACGCAGTATTTT
CDR3aa: CASSGGAVTDTQYF

abundance: .
v_gene: TRBV5-6
j_gene: TRBJ2-4
d_gene: .
CDR3nt: TGTGCCAGCAGCGCCCCAGGGCTAGCCAAAAACATTCAGTACTTC
CDR3aa: CASSAPGLAKNIQYF

abundance: .
v_gene: TRBV15
j_gene: TRBJ1-3
d_gene: .
CDR3nt: TGTGCCACCAGCAGAGATCAAGCCGACACCATATATTTT
CDR3aa: CATSRDQADTIYF

abundance: .
v_gene: TRBV3-1/TRBV3-2
j_gene: TRBJ1-1
d_gene: .
CDR3nt: TGTGCCAGCAGCCAAGGCAGGGGTGGTTTAGCTTTCTTT
CDR3aa: CASSQGRGGLAFF

abundance: .
v_gene: TRBV7-9
j_gene: TRBJ1-5
d_gene: TRBD1
CDR3nt: TGTGCCAGCAGCCTCCAGGTCGGGACAGGGAGATATAGCAATCAGCCCCAGCATTTT
CDR3aa: CASSLQVGTGRYSNQPQHF

abundance: once
v_gene: TRBV19
j_gene: TRBJ1-6
d_gene: .
CDR3nt: TGTGCCAGTAGTACGGCCCAACCGGGGAATTCACCCCTCCACTTT
CDR3aa: CASSTAQPGNSPLHF

abundance: .
v_gene: TRBV3-1/TRBV3-2
j_gene: TRBJ2-7
d_gene: .
CDR3nt: TGTGCCAGCAGCCAAGATTCCCTAGGCGCCTACGAGCAGTACTTC
CDR3aa: CASSQDSLGAYEQYF

abundance: .
v_gene: TRBV6-2/TRBV6-3
j_gene: TRBJ2-4
d_gene: .
CDR3nt: TGTGCCAGCAGTTACGGGGCAGGGGCCAAAAACATTCAGTACTTC
CDR3aa: CASSYGAGAKNIQYF

abundance: .
v_gene: TRBV11-3
j_gene: TRBJ2-1
d_gene: .
CDR3nt: TGTGCCAGCAGCAAACAGGGCTACAATGAGCAGTTCTTC
CDR3aa: CASSKQGYNEQFF

abundance: .
v_gene: TRBV4-3
j_gene: TRBJ2-7
d_gene: TRBD2
CDR3nt: TGCGCCAGCAGCCAAGAGACTAGCGGGGGGTACGAGCAGTACTTC
CDR3aa: CASSQETSGGYEQYF

abundance: .
v_gene: TRBV14
j_gene: TRBJ2-7
d_gene: .
CDR3nt: TGTGCCAGCAGCCAAGGACTCAAGAGGGCCTACGAGCAGTACTTC
CDR3aa: CASSQGLKRAYEQYF

abundance: .
v_gene: TRBV7-8
j_gene: TRBJ1-1
d_gene: .
CDR3nt: TGTGCCAGCAGCTTAGCTTCCAGGAGGGGAACCGGCACTGAAGCTTTCTTT
CDR3aa: CASSLASRRGTGTEAFF

abundance: .
v_gene: TRBV7-8
j_gene: TRBJ1-1
d_gene: TRBD1
CDR3nt: TGTGCCAGCAGCTTAGGGGTCAGGGGGCAAACTGAAGCTTTCTTT
CDR3aa: CASSLGVRGQTEAFF

abundance: .
v_gene: TRBV29-1
j_gene: TRBJ1-4
d_gene: TRBD1
CDR3nt: TGCAGCGCCCAATCAGGGACAGAACGAGAAAAACTGTTTTTT
CDR3aa: CSAQSGTEREKLFF

abundance: .
v_gene: TRBV3-1/TRBV3-2
j_gene: TRBJ2-3
d_gene: TRBD2
CDR3nt: TGTGCCAGCAGCCCAGGTGGGACTAGCGGGGGGGTAACAGATACGCAGTATTTT
CDR3aa: CASSPGGTSGGVTDTQYF

abundance: .
v_gene: TRBV6-4
j_gene: TRBJ2-2
d_gene: .
CDR3nt: TGTGCCAGCAGTGACGCCCCGGGCACCGGGGAGCTGTTTTTT
CDR3aa: CASSDAPGTGELFF

abundance: .
v_gene: TRBV28
j_gene: TRBJ1-5
d_gene: TRBD1
CDR3nt: TGTGCCAGCAGTTCCGGACAGGGGGATTGGGCCCAGCATTTT
CDR3aa: CASSSGQGDWAQHF

abundance: .
v_gene: TRBV7-3
j_gene: TRBJ2-1
d_gene: .
CDR3nt: TGTGCCAGCAGCTTAACCGTGAATGAGCAGTTCTTC
CDR3aa: CASSLTVNEQFF

abundance: .
v_gene: TRBV12-3/TRBV12-4
j_gene: TRBJ2-7
d_gene: TRBD1
CDR3nt: TGTGCCAGCACAGGACAGGGGTCCCACGAGCAGTACTTC
CDR3aa: CASTGQGSHEQYF

abundance: once
v_gene: TRBV4-3
j_gene: TRBJ1-3
d_gene: .
CDR3nt: TGCGCCAGCAGCCAAGTGAAAGGACAGTACTCTGGAAACACCATATATTTT
CDR3aa: CASSQVKGQYSGNTIYF

abundance: .
v_gene: TRBV19
j_gene: TRBJ2-1
d_gene: TRBD2
CDR3nt: TGTGCCAGTAGTAGGCTAGCGGGGACCAACAATGAGCAGTTCTTC
CDR3aa: CASSRLAGTNNEQFF

abundance: .
v_gene: TRBV18
j_gene: TRBJ2-5
d_gene: .
CDR3nt: TGTGCCAGCTCACCATTCGGCAGGGGTCAAGAGACCCAGTACTTC
CDR3aa: CASSPFGRGQETQYF

abundance: .
v_gene: TRBV27
j_gene: TRBJ2-1
d_gene: .
CDR3nt: TGTGCCAGCAGTTTTCTCGGGATGGGCGAGTTCTTC
CDR3aa: CASSFLGMGEFF

abundance: once
v_gene: TRBV7-2
j_gene: TRBJ2-3
d_gene: TRBD2
CDR3nt: TGTGCCAGCAGCTTCGGCGGGGGGAGCACAGATACGCAGTATTTT
CDR3aa: CASSFGGGSTDTQYF

abundance: .
v_gene: TRBV4-3
j_gene: TRBJ1-2
d_gene: .
CDR3nt: TGCGCCAGCAGCCAACAGGGGAGCGACTATGGCTACACCTTC
CDR3aa: CASSQQGSDYGYTF

abundance: .
v_gene: TRBV7-9
j_gene: TRBJ1-2
d_gene: TRBD1
CDR3nt: TGTGCCAGCAGCTTAGCTGGGACAGGTCACTATGGCTACACCTTC
CDR3aa: CASSLAGTGHYGYTF

abundance: once
v_gene: TRBV27
j_gene: TRBJ1-1
d_gene: .
CDR3nt: TGTGCCAGCAGTTTAGGAGGGAGTTACACTGAAGCTTTCTTT
CDR3aa: CASSLGGSYTEAFF

abundance: .
v_gene: TRBV5-4
j_gene: TRBJ2-3
d_gene: TRBD2
CDR3nt: TGTGCCAGCAGCTGGAAGCGGGAGCGGGACACAGATACGCAGTATTTT
CDR3aa: CASSWKRERDTDTQYF

abundance: .
v_gene: TRBV5-1
j_gene: TRBJ2-3
d_gene: TRBD2
CDR3nt: TGCGCCAGCAGCCCCCCTGATCGGGGGGGCACAGATACGCAGTATTTT
CDR3aa: CASSPPDRGGTDTQYF

abundance: .
v_gene: TRBV7-6
j_gene: TRBJ1-1
d_gene: .
CDR3nt: TGTGCCAGCAGCTTAGACGTTGGCGGACTAAACACTGAAGCTTTCTTT
CDR3aa: CASSLDVGGLNTEAFF

abundance: .
v_gene: TRBV18
j_gene: TRBJ1-5
d_gene: TRBD1
CDR3nt: TGTGCCAGCTCGCCCGGGACAGGGGGCAGGCAGCCCCAGCATTTT
CDR3aa: CASSPGTGGRQPQHF

abundance: .
v_gene: TRBV2
j_gene: TRBJ2-2
d_gene: .
CDR3nt: TGTGCCAGCAGGGACAGTCCGGGCACCGGGGAGCTGTTTTTT
CDR3aa: CASRDSPGTGELFF

abundance: .
v_gene: TRBV5-6
j_gene: TRBJ2-2
d_gene: .
CDR3nt: TGTGCCAGCAGCCCCGACACCGGGGAGCTGTTTTTT
CDR3aa: CASSPDTGELFF

abundance: .
v_gene: TRBV4-2
j_gene: TRBJ1-6
d_gene: TRBD1
CDR3nt: TGTGCCAGCAGCCAATCCACGACAGGGGGAAATTCACCCCTCCACTTT
CDR3aa: CASSQSTTGGNSPLHF

abundance: .
v_gene: TRBV2
j_gene: TRBJ2-1
d_gene: .
CDR3nt: TGTGCCAGCAGTGTTGCGGCGAGCTCCTACAATGAGCAGTTCTTC
CDR3aa: CASSVAASSYNEQFF

abundance: .
v_gene: TRBV19
j_gene: TRBJ1-1
d_gene: .
CDR3nt: TGTGCCAGTAGTACAGGACTGGGGATGAACACTGAAGCTTTCTTT
CDR3aa: CASSTGLGMNTEAFF

abundance: .
v_gene: TRBV14
j_gene: TRBJ2-2
d_gene: TRBD1
CDR3nt: TGTGCCAGCAGCCCGAACCGTGGACAGGAACTGTTTTTT
CDR3aa: CASSPNRGQELFF

abundance: .
v_gene: TRBV7-9
j_gene: TRBJ2-5
d_gene: .
CDR3nt: TGTGCCAGCAGCCCGAGGTTAGGGGGGACCCAGTACTTC
CDR3aa: CASSPRLGGTQYF

abundance: .
v_gene: TRBV3-1/TRBV3-2
j_gene: TRBJ2-2
d_gene: TRBD2
CDR3nt: TGTGCCAGCAGCCAAGAATGGGCTAGCGGGGACACCGGGGAGCTGTTTTTT
CDR3aa: CASSQEWASGDTGELFF

abundance: .
v_gene: TRBV15
j_gene: TRBJ1-2
d_gene: .
CDR3nt: TGTGCCACCAGCAGAGATTTGAGGGACTATGGCTACACCTTC
CDR3aa: CATSRDLRDYGYTF

abundance: .
v_gene: TRBV27
j_gene: TRBJ1-2
d_gene: .
CDR3nt: TGTGCCAGCAGAAAAGACACTCTGAACTATGGCTACACCTTC
CDR3aa: CASRKDTLNYGYTF

abundance: .
v_gene: TRBV6-6
j_gene: TRBJ2-3
d_gene: TRBD2
CDR3nt: TGTGCCAGCAGTTACAAGGGCGGGGGTAGCACAGATACGCAGTATTTT
CDR3aa: CASSYKGGGSTDTQYF